The source of this T cell receptor beta chain is a study of shared clonotypes between healthy human individuals. Study-wide points: Rarefaction exposed incomplete sorted-subset sequencing despite large depth. Memory subsets generally showed lower estimated richness than naive subsets.

This clone was counted only a few times. Its antigen is not identified. Additional DNA sequences in this sample encode the identical CDR3. The CDR3 has 14 amino acids. CDR1 and CDR2 (germline): SNHLY, FYNNEI. The ends lost 1 base at V and 3 bases at J; junction bases unmatched: 1. The data were produced by immunoSEQ multiplex PCR, yet TCRdb's version contains in-frame clones alone and is incomplete. Among about 1.1 million clones listed, roughly 80% were seen once. The chain is built from TRBV2 and TRBJ2-3, with 7 bases matching TRBD2. This receptor was obtained from a man aged 18 to 30 in good health. Some clones in this sample may be carry-over from other donors' samples. The specimen sequenced was memory CD4+ T cells from PBMCs. The subset here: CD45RA-negative fraction. In DNA form, the CDR3 reads TGTGCCAGCAGTGAAGGGGGAGGGACAGATACGCAGTATTTT. Translated: CASSEGGGTDTQYF.